These 5 T cell receptor beta chains originate from one sample sequenced in a study of T cells in Graves' hyperthyroidism and ophthalmopathy (dated by TCRdb to 2018 to 2020). To prepare the library, multiplex PCR was applied. Sequencing relied on an Illumina HiSeq 2000. Amplification of TCR beta CDR3 regions was carried out from RNA transcripts. For the first round of RT-PCR on the TCR CDR3, the HTBI primer set was used together with the Qiagen OneStep RT-PCR kit. TCRdb applied fastp at Q25 and MiXCR to the public reads, then kept only in-frame beta chains. CDR3 protein duplicates are merged, each entry listing the most common genes and DNA. For this sample the table gives some 530,000 distinct CDR3 sequences, of which roughly 22% were detected only once. Around 47% of the sample is held by the ten biggest clonotypes. What was sequenced was blood. The receptors shown here come from a woman in her 70s with Graves' ophthalmopathy.

There are many counts of this clonotype. This chain joins TRBV2 and TRBJ2-6, with D possibly being TRBD1 (5 bases). The V gene's germline CDR1 is SNHLY and CDR2 FYNNEI. The CDR3 covers 15 residues. The V end was cut by 5 bases, the J end by 4 bases, with 12 bases between. CDR3 loop: CASSIGQAGANVLTF. DNA of the CDR3: TGTGCCAGCAGTATAGGACAAGCCGGGGCCAACGTCCTGACTTTC.

The chain recombines TRBV7-9 with TRBJ2-1, with D uncertain. The CDR3 length is 13 residues. The V end was cut by 4 bases, the J end by 9 bases, with 13 bases between. Germline V gives CDR1 SEHNR, CDR2 FQNEAQ (reference sequence). The CDR3 sequence is CASSSDVKGEQFF. CDR3 coding DNA: TGTGCCAGCAGCTCGGACGTTAAGGGTGAGCAGTTCTTC.

This clonotype showed up just a few times. The rearrangement links TRBV19 to TRBJ2-1, with 10 bases lining up with TRBD2. Germline assignment: CDR1 LNHDA and CDR2 SQIVND (reference sequence). The CDR3 runs 18 residues. The V gene end was trimmed by 4 bases and the J gene end by 4 bases; junction bases not matched to a gene: 13. The CDR3 bases are TGTGCCAGTAGTACCTTCGGACTAGCGGAGAGGAGATACAATGAGCAGTTCTTC. Its protein product is CASSTFGLAERRYNEQFF.

This clonotype appeared a few times. The chain joins TRBV29-1 to TRBJ2-1; D perhaps matches TRBD1 (6 bases). The germline V and J ends were trimmed by 0 bases and 5 bases, with 11 bases remaining between them. CDR1 SQVTM and CDR2 ANQGSEA come from the germline V gene. The CDR3 contains 14 residues. The CDR3 loop is CSVEEWDTDNEQFF. The CDR3 region has the DNA TGCAGCGTTGAAGAGTGGGACACCGACAATGAGCAGTTCTTC.

This clonotype was seen a few times. The J gene is TRBJ2-7, the V gene TRBV20-1; 7 nucleotides align to TRBD1. The germline CDR1 and CDR2 sequences are DFQATT and SNEGSKA (reference sequence). The CDR3 is 15 amino acids. Losses at the gene ends were 0 bases for V and 1 base for J; bases not matched to a gene: 6. The CDR3: CSARDPGTASYEQYF. Written as DNA, the CDR3 is TGCAGTGCTAGAGATCCCGGGACAGCTTCCTACGAGCAGTACTTC.